The rows below give T cell receptor beta chains drawn from one sample of a study of blood T cells in healthy people across ages. TCRdb re-derived calls from the 5' RACE reads in MiXCR, one entry per CDR3 protein. The sample consists of 800,000 or so distinct CDR3 sequences, approximately 67% of them appearing once. The specimen sequenced was blood. The receptors were sampled from a man aged 30-40 years in good health. CDR3s include the opening cysteine and the closing phenylalanine or tryptophan. D genes are given only for firm matches. Clone size appears in some rows only: once, few, many, or a class for an expanded clone.

D gene	V gene	clone size	J gene	CDR3 DNA	CDR3 protein
TRBD1	TRBV3-1	.	TRBJ2-7	TGTGCCAGCGGACAGGGGGGGTCCTACGAGCAGTACTTC	CASGQGGSYEQYF
.	TRBV12-3/TRBV12-4	.	TRBJ2-2	TGTGCCAGCACAGGGACGGGGAGAGGAACCGGGGAGCTGTTTTTT	CASTGTGRGTGELFF
TRBD2	TRBV20-1	.	TRBJ2-2	TGCAGTGCTAGGGGTAGCGGGGGCGACACCGGGGAGCTGTTTTTT	CSARGSGGDTGELFF
TRBD2	TRBV7-2	.	TRBJ2-3	TGTGCCAGCAGCTTAGCGGGGACTAGCGGTGCTAGCACAGATACGCAGTATTTT	CASSLAGTSGASTDTQYF
.	TRBV14	.	TRBJ1-2	TGTGCCAGCAGCCAAGCTTGGGCAGGGGAGTTCGGCTATGGCTACACCTTC	CASSQAWAGEFGYGYTF
TRBD1	TRBV12-3/TRBV12-4	few	TRBJ1-2	TGTGCCAGCAGTTTGGGAGACAGGGGGCTAAATTATGGCTACACCTTC	CASSLGDRGLNYGYTF
.	TRBV9	.	TRBJ2-7	TGTGCCAGCAGCGTAGGAGGGAGCGAGCAGTACTTC	CASSVGGSEQYF
.	TRBV29-1	few	TRBJ1-1	TGCAGCGTTGAGTGGAGGGGGAACACTGAAGCTTTCTTT	CSVEWRGNTEAFF
.	TRBV4-3	.	TRBJ1-1	TGCGCCAGCAGCCAAGGCCCCCCGGGCGACACTGAAGCTTTCTTT	CASSQGPPGDTEAFF
.	TRBV20-1	.	TRBJ2-7	TGCAGTGCTAGGTCCAGGGGGGGCTCCTACAATGAGCAGTACTTC	CSARSRGGSYNEQYF
.	TRBV15	.	TRBJ1-4	TGTGCCACCAGCAGAGAGCGGGGGGAAAAACTGTTTTTT	CATSRERGEKLFF
TRBD1	TRBV20-1	few	TRBJ2-7	TGCAGTGCTAGAGATCAGGGACAGGGGACCTACGAGCAGTACTTC	CSARDQGQGTYEQYF
.	TRBV24-1	.	TRBJ2-1	TGTGCCACCAGTGATCCTTCTAGTAACAATGAGCAGTTCTTC	CATSDPSSNNEQFF
TRBD2	TRBV7-3	many	TRBJ2-1	TGTGCCAGCAGCTTAGGGCTAGCGGGGGGGGATGGGCAGTTCTTC	CASSLGLAGGDGQFF
TRBD2	TRBV29-1	.	TRBJ2-7	TGCAGCGTATCTAGCGGGGCTACCTCCTACGAGCAGTACTTC	CSVSSGATSYEQYF
.	TRBV12-3/TRBV12-4	.	TRBJ2-7	TGTGCCAGCAGACCTGATACCTTTTACGAGCAGTACTTC	CASRPDTFYEQYF
.	TRBV7-2	.	TRBJ1-2	TGTGCCAGCAGCAGACCGGGGGTGGGAGGTGGCTACACCTTC	CASSRPGVGGGYTF
.	TRBV9	few	TRBJ2-6	TGTGCCAGCAGCAAATGGGGCTCTGGGGCCAACGTCCTGACTTTC	CASSKWGSGANVLTF
.	TRBV5-6	.	TRBJ2-1	TGTGCCAGCAGCTTGGACGTGAGCTCCTACAATGAGCAGTTCTTC	CASSLDVSSYNEQFF
.	TRBV7-9	few	TRBJ1-2	TGTGCCAGCAGCTTAGATTCTGGGGCGCGAGGTGGCTACACCTTC	CASSLDSGARGGYTF
TRBD1	TRBV28	.	TRBJ1-6	TGTGCCAGCCGGGACAGAACCAATTCACCCCTCCACTTT	CASRDRTNSPLHF
.	TRBV29-1	.	TRBJ2-7	TGCAGCGTTGGTTTTGGGAACGAGCAGTACTTC	CSVGFGNEQYF
TRBD2	TRBV9	.	TRBJ2-3	TGTGCCAGCAGCGACATAGCGGGTCCTACAGATACGCAGTATTTT	CASSDIAGPTDTQYF
TRBD1	TRBV7-9	.	TRBJ2-3	TGTGCCAGCAGCTTTCAGGGGGCGCCGGCAGATACGCAGTATTTT	CASSFQGAPADTQYF
.	TRBV20-1	.	TRBJ1-1	TGCAGTGCTCCCCCGCTGGGCAGGCGGACTGAAGCTTTCTTT	CSAPPLGRRTEAFF
TRBD2	TRBV20-1	.	TRBJ2-3	TGCAGTGCTCCCCTTAGCGGGGCGGTTGCAGATACGCAGTATTTT	CSAPLSGAVADTQYF
TRBD1	TRBV7-9	.	TRBJ2-5	TGTGCCAGCAGCCACGGACAGGAGCTGGTAGAGACCCAGTACTTC	CASSHGQELVETQYF
.	TRBV6-6	.	TRBJ2-7	TGTGCCAGCAGCTTACAGGGAGGTATCAACTCCTACGAGCAGTACTTC	CASSLQGGINSYEQYF
TRBD1	TRBV6-6	.	TRBJ2-7	TGTGCCAGCCGGGGACAGCGACTCGGGGAGCAGTACTTC	CASRGQRLGEQYF
TRBD2	TRBV20-1	.	TRBJ2-3	TGCAGTGCTAGAGCGGGACTAGCGTCAGATACGCAGTATTTT	CSARAGLASDTQYF
.	TRBV20-1	.	TRBJ1-2	TGCAGTGCCGGGCTTCCAGGGTTCTATGGCTACACCTTC	CSAGLPGFYGYTF
TRBD1	TRBV9	.	TRBJ2-5	TGTGCCAGCAGCGACAAGCGGACAGGGGCGAAAGGAGAGACCCAGTACTTC	CASSDKRTGAKGETQYF
.	TRBV4-1	.	TRBJ2-7	TGCGCCAGCAGCCAAGATCCGGGGGTCGAGCAGTACTTC	CASSQDPGVEQYF
.	TRBV4-3	.	TRBJ2-7	TGCGCCAGCAGCCCTAAGGGGCCCCGGAGGAACGAGCAGTACTTC	CASSPKGPRRNEQYF
.	TRBV21-1	.	TRBJ2-7	TGTGCCAGCAGCACAGGGGGCCCCGGGCCTAGCTCCAACGAGCAGTACTTC	CASSTGGPGPSSNEQYF
.	TRBV20-1	.	TRBJ1-4	TGCAGTGCTTCCAGGGTGGCTAATGAAAAACTGTTTTTT	CSASRVANEKLFF
.	TRBV2	.	TRBJ1-4	TGTGCCAGCAGTGACCAGACGGCCACTAATGAAAAACTGTTTTTT	CASSDQTATNEKLFF
.	TRBV12-3/TRBV12-4	few	TRBJ2-1	TGTGCCAGCAGTTTAACCGGTACGCTTGAGCAGTTCTTC	CASSLTGTLEQFF
.	TRBV11-1	.	TRBJ2-3	TGTGCCAGCAGCTTACGGCGGCCAGGGGGGACAGATACGCAGTATTTT	CASSLRRPGGTDTQYF
.	TRBV4-3	.	TRBJ1-2	TGCGCCAGCAGCCAAGATCCGGCCCCAGGGGTCAACTATGGCTACACCTTC	CASSQDPAPGVNYGYTF
TRBD2	TRBV9	.	TRBJ2-3	TGTGCCAGCAGCCCACGACTAGCGGGGATGGATACGCAGTATTTT	CASSPRLAGMDTQYF
.	TRBV6-5	.	TRBJ1-4	TGTGCCAGCAGTTCCGAGGGTGAAAAACTGTTTTTT	CASSSEGEKLFF